This T cell receptor beta chain was sequenced during a study of T cell responses to AZD1222 COVID-19 vaccine. Study-wide findings and caveats: Only after the peak T cell response were repertoires sampled. Spike-specific TCR breadth and depth grew following two AZD1222 doses.

Sequenced by immunoSEQ multiplex PCR; TCRdb stores in-frame clones only, minus some. The table shows about 73,000 clones, with roughly 88% occurring only once. In the case of this clone: Its antigen is currently unknown.

This CDR3 contains 13 residues. Looked up from germline, CDR1 is MDHEN and CDR2 is SYDVKM. V dropped 3 bases and J dropped 4 bases, with 9 bases sitting between them. This clonotype originated in an adult in good health. The rearrangement joins TRBV28 to TRBJ1-1, with TRBD1 as a possible D gene (6 bases). The material sequenced was peripheral blood, taken on day 0 of AZD1222 vaccination. The CDR3 DNA reads as TGTGCCAGCAGTTTTAACAGGGCCACTGAAGCTTTCTTT. Protein product: CASSFNRATEAFF.